One and the same sample provided the 7 T cell receptor beta chains below, sequenced in a study of T cell repertoires in cytomegalovirus infection. What these receptors recognize is not known. TCRdb re-analysed the reads in MiXCR, keeping a single row per CDR3 protein. The table includes about 110,000 distinct CDR3 sequences, roughly a tenth detected once. The sequencing input was PBMCs, sequenced either directly or after in vitro stimulation (not recorded which). These receptors were collected from a human donor in good health (CMV status not recorded). Some clones in this sample may be carry-over from other donors' samples.

V gene TRBV13 combines with J gene TRBJ2-1; 9 bases fit TRBD2. This CDR3 spans 13 amino acids. CDR1 PRHDT and CDR2 FYEKMQ come from the germline V gene (reference sequence). Trimming cost V 5 bases and J 7 bases; bases outside gene matches: 3. The chain's CDR3 is CASSPGLANEQFF. The CDR3 DNA reads as TGTGCCAGCAGCCCCGGACTAGCGAATGAGCAGTTCTTC.

Ten or more counts support this clonotype. The chain has TRBV5-6 and TRBJ1-1; D is perhaps TRBD1 (6 bases). Trimming left V 2 bases short and J 2 bases short, with 19 bases between. The CDR3 runs 17 residues. Germline V CDR1 and CDR2: SGHDT, YYEEEE. In DNA form, the CDR3 reads TGTGCCAGCAGCTTTAACTTGGACAGATCCTTTAACACTGAAGCTTTCTTT. As protein: CASSFNLDRSFNTEAFF.

This chain links TRBV6-2 or TRBV6-3 with TRBJ1-1; D is possibly TRBD1 (6 bases). The V end lost 6 bases, the J end lost 6 bases, and 11 bases lay between the germline ends. CDR1 is MNHEY, CDR2 SVGEGT, per germline. The CDR3 consists of 12 residues. CDR3 bases: TGTGCCAGCAGACCGACAGGTTCTGAAGCTTTCTTT. Protein product: CASRPTGSEAFF.

This clonotype was counted between two and nine times. The chain carries TRBV20-1 and TRBJ1-5, with D unresolved. This CDR3 comprises 12 residues. The V and J ends lost 5 bases and 4 bases respectively, with 9 bases between them. Per germline, CDR1 DFQATT and CDR2 SNEGSKA (reference sequence). In nucleotides, the CDR3 is TGCAGTGCTGCGAGCGGGAATCAGCCCCAGCATTTT. Translation gives CSAASGNQPQHF.

Ten or more counts support this clonotype. Germline is not matched at one junction end, which may reflect a read error. This chain connects TRBV19 to TRBJ2-1, with 9 bases identical to TRBD2. The CDR3 length is 15 residues. Germline CDR1 is LNHDA and CDR2 is SQIVND (reference sequence). As DNA, the CDR3 is TGCGCCAGTAGTAGTTCTAGCGGGAATCACAATGAGCAGTTCTTC. As protein: CASSSSSGNHNEQFF.

This clonotype came up many times. V and J are TRBV7-2 and TRBJ1-3; possibly TRBD1 for D (5 bases). CDR1 SGHTA and CDR2 FQGNSA come from the germline V gene. The CDR3 runs to 15 residues. V was clipped by 3 bases and J by 5 bases, with 14 bases between them. DNA of the CDR3: TGTGCCAGCAGCTTTGCCGACGTGGGACGAAACACCATATATTTT. It is translated as CASSFADVGRNTIYF. Full variable domain (rest looked up from reference TRBV7-2 and TRBJ1-3): GAGVSQSPSNKVTEKGKDVELRCDPISGHTALYWYRQSLGQGLEFLIYFQGNSAPDKSGLPSDRFSAERTGGSVSTLTIQRTQQEDSAVYLCASSFADVGRNTIYFGEGSWLTVV.

The chain is built from TRBV12-3 or TRBV12-4 and TRBJ1-4; tentative D call: TRBD1 (5 bases). V was shortened by 3 bases and J by 6 bases, with 14 bases between the two germline ends. CDR3 size: 15 residues. The DNA of the CDR3 is TGTGCCAGCAGTTTCTGGGGAGGGGTCGATGAAAAACTGTTTTTT. Translated: CASSFWGGVDEKLFF.